Listed below are T cell receptor beta chains from one sample, sequenced in a study of blood T cell repertoires in COVID-19. Only in-frame clones appear in the TCRdb table, and some are missing; sequencing was by immunoSEQ multiplex PCR. This sample yields 130,000 or so clones, of which 84% are seen a single time; approximately 3.6% belongs to the top ten. Sequenced input: PBMCs or T cells enriched from blood (not recorded which). The receptors were sampled from a woman aged 45-65 years with acute COVID-19. Both conserved end residues are part of each CDR3. D genes are given only for firm matches. Size is omitted from some rows. Given values are once, few, many or a class for expanded clones.

D,J,V,size,CDR3,DNA
TRBD2,TRBJ2-7,TRBV27,once,CASSSVAGAPYEQYF,TGTGCCAGCAGTTCCGTAGCGGGAGCCCCCTACGAGCAGTACTTC
.,TRBJ2-5,TRBV24-1,.,CATVGCRGETQYF,TGTGCCACCGTAGGGTGCAGGGGTGAGACCCAGTACTTC
TRBD1,TRBJ1-1,TRBV3-1/TRBV3-2,.,CASSQSNRGEAFF,TGTGCCAGCAGCCAGTCCAACAGGGGTGAAGCTTTCTTT
.,TRBJ2-5,TRBV5-1,.,CASSLSGTYQETQYF,TGCGCCAGCAGCCTCAGTGGGACATACCAAGAGACCCAGTACTTC
.,TRBJ2-1,TRBV2,.,CASSGSGTSLGHNEQFF,TGTGCCAGCAGTGGGTCCGGTACTAGTCTTGGGCACAATGAGCAGTTCTTC
.,TRBJ2-1,TRBV3-1/TRBV3-2,.,CASSRLNEQFF,TGTGCCAGCAGCCGCCTAAATGAGCAGTTCTTC
TRBD1,TRBJ1-2,TRBV10-2,.,CASSPRGVNGYTF,TGCGCCAGCAGTCCCAGGGGGGTCAATGGCTACACCTTC
TRBD1,TRBJ2-2,TRBV24-1,.,CATSDFTGANTGELFF,TGTGCCACCAGTGATTTCACAGGGGCCAACACCGGGGAGCTGTTTTTT
TRBD1,TRBJ1-4,TRBV24-1,.,CATSDPGTEGDEKLFF,TGTGCCACCAGTGATCCAGGGACAGAAGGAGATGAAAAACTGTTTTTT
.,TRBJ2-2,TRBV19,once,CASSMSGSSVGELFF,TGTGCCAGTAGTATGTCCGGGAGTTCGGTCGGGGAGCTGTTTTTT
.,TRBJ1-4,TRBV30,.,CAWSGQMREKLFF,TGTGCCTGGAGCGGTCAAATGAGGGAAAAACTGTTTTTT
.,TRBJ1-1,TRBV11-3,.,CASSEQEDTEAFF,TGTGCCAGCAGCGAACAAGAGGACACTGAAGCTTTCTTT
TRBD2,TRBJ2-1,TRBV9,.,CASSEGAGGTYNEQFF,TGTGCCAGCAGCGAAGGAGCGGGAGGGACCTACAATGAGCAGTTCTTC
.,TRBJ2-1,TRBV11-2,.,CASSLGPTQRYNEQFF,TGTGCCAGCAGCTTAGGCCCCACTCAGCGGTACAATGAGCAGTTCTTC
TRBD1,TRBJ1-4,TRBV4-3,.,CASSQDRGPEKLFF,TGCGCCAGCAGCCAAGATAGGGGGCCGGAAAAACTGTTTTTT
TRBD2,TRBJ2-3,TRBV9,.,CASSGAVTSGRADTQYF,TGTGCCAGCAGCGGAGCGGTCACTAGCGGGCGGGCAGATACGCAGTATTTT
.,TRBJ2-3,TRBV24-1,.,CATSDGSGGADTQYF,TGTGCCACCAGTGATGGATCCGGGGGTGCAGATACGCAGTATTTT
TRBD1,TRBJ1-2,TRBV6-5,.,CASSYSAGTGAYGYTF,TGTGCCAGCAGTTACTCAGCAGGGACAGGCGCCTATGGCTACACCTTC
.,TRBJ2-3,TRBV19,.,CASRATDTQYF,TGTGCCAGTAGAGCAACAGATACGCAGTATTTT
TRBD2,TRBJ2-3,TRBV6-1,.,CASSERAGTSGASTDTQYF,TGTGCCAGCAGTGAAAGGGCCGGGACTAGCGGGGCTAGCACAGATACGCAGTATTTT
.,TRBJ1-3,TRBV9,.,CASKGGGSSGNTIYF,TGTGCCAGCAAGGGAGGGGGTTCCTCTGGAAACACCATATATTTT
.,TRBJ2-2,TRBV11-2,.,CASSLVASANTGELFF,TGTGCCAGCAGCTTAGTTGCTAGCGCGAACACCGGGGAGCTGTTTTTT
.,TRBJ1-2,TRBV29-1,.,CSVGDDSNYGYTF,TGCAGCGTCGGAGACGACAGTAACTATGGCTACACCTTC
.,TRBJ2-1,TRBV30,.,CASKSDSYNEQFF,TGTGCCTCAAAGAGCGACTCCTACAATGAGCAGTTCTTC
.,TRBJ1-5,TRBV28,.,CASSPIRRSNQPQHF,TGTGCCAGCAGTCCGATCAGGAGGAGCAATCAGCCCCAGCATTTT
.,TRBJ2-1,TRBV21-1,.,CASSKGVAGGFGGNEQFF,TGTGCCAGCAGCAAAGGAGTAGCGGGAGGGTTTGGGGGCAATGAGCAGTTCTTC
TRBD1,TRBJ2-7,TRBV12-5,many,CASGTGTGQEQYF,TGTGCTAGTGGTACCGGGACAGGGCAAGAGCAGTACTTC
TRBD2,TRBJ2-1,TRBV12-5,.,CASGLATSGRDEQFF,TGTGCTAGTGGTTTGGCGACTAGCGGGAGAGATGAGCAGTTCTTC
.,TRBJ1-5,TRBV18,.,CASSPKGGAGNQPQHF,TGTGCCAGCTCACCGAAGGGGGGGGCTGGCAATCAGCCCCAGCATTTT
TRBD2,TRBJ2-1,TRBV10-1,once,CASSVAGGPSYNEQFF,TGCGCCAGCAGTGTTGCGGGAGGACCCTCCTACAATGAGCAGTTCTTC
.,TRBJ1-3,TRBV5-1,.,CASTGGLSGNTIYF,TGCGCCAGCACCGGGGGGCTATCTGGAAACACCATATATTTT
.,TRBJ2-3,TRBV27,once,CASSRDSGGTDTQYF,TGTGCCAGCAGTAGGGACTCCGGCGGTACAGATACGCAGTATTTT
.,TRBJ2-5,TRBV11-3,.,CASSRTGSFQETQYF,TGTGCCAGCAGTCGGACCGGGAGTTTCCAAGAGACCCAGTACTTC
TRBD2,TRBJ2-1,TRBV2,.,CASRAGTSFINEQFF,TGTGCCAGCAGAGCTGGGACTAGTTTTATCAATGAGCAGTTCTTC
.,TRBJ1-2,TRBV4-2,.,CASSHSSDYGYTF,TGTGCCAGCAGCCATAGCAGCGACTATGGCTACACCTTC
TRBD2,TRBJ2-7,TRBV9,.,CASSVDRLAGVWGYEQYF,TGTGCCAGCAGCGTAGATCGACTAGCGGGAGTATGGGGGTACGAGCAGTACTTC
.,TRBJ1-3,TRBV14,.,CASSQVSGDRRNTIYF,TGTGCCAGCAGCCAAGTTTCGGGGGATCGGAGAAACACCATATATTTT
.,TRBJ2-2,TRBV9,.,CASSVEGKNTGELFF,TGTGCCAGCAGCGTAGAGGGGAAGAACACCGGGGAGCTGTTTTTT
.,TRBJ1-5,TRBV7-8,.,CASSPRQISNQPQHF,TGTGCCAGCAGCCCCCGACAGATTAGCAATCAGCCCCAGCATTTT
.,TRBJ1-1,TRBV20-1,.,CSASYRQNTEAFF,TGCAGTGCTAGTTACAGGCAGAACACTGAAGCTTTCTTT
TRBD1,TRBJ1-1,TRBV7-6,.,CASSSGQGRNTEAFF,TGTGCCAGCAGCTCGGGACAGGGAAGGAACACTGAAGCTTTCTTT
.,TRBJ1-2,TRBV5-1,.,CASSPHGEAAVGYTF,TGCGCCAGCAGCCCCCACGGGGAAGCTGCGGTTGGCTACACCTTC
.,TRBJ1-1,TRBV4-1,.,CASSLGLRGTEAFF,TGCGCCAGCAGCCTCGGACTTCGGGGCACTGAAGCTTTCTTT
TRBD1,TRBJ1-1,TRBV30,.,CAWRPPGGTEAFF,TGTGCCTGGAGACCCCCAGGGGGCACTGAAGCTTTCTTT
.,TRBJ2-3,TRBV7-2,few,CASSAQRAASTDTQYF,TGTGCCAGCAGCGCCCAGAGGGCGGCTAGCACAGATACGCAGTATTTT
TRBD2,TRBJ2-1,TRBV24-1,.,CATSDSREGLEQFF,TGTGCCACCAGTGATTCGCGGGAGGGCCTTGAGCAGTTCTTC
.,TRBJ1-2,TRBV6-5,.,CASSPQGRQRGYTF,TGTGCCAGCAGCCCCCAAGGGAGGCAGAGAGGCTACACCTTC
.,TRBJ2-7,TRBV3-1/TRBV3-2,.,CASSQGSGEQYF,TGTGCCAGCAGCCAAGGGTCGGGGGAGCAGTACTTC